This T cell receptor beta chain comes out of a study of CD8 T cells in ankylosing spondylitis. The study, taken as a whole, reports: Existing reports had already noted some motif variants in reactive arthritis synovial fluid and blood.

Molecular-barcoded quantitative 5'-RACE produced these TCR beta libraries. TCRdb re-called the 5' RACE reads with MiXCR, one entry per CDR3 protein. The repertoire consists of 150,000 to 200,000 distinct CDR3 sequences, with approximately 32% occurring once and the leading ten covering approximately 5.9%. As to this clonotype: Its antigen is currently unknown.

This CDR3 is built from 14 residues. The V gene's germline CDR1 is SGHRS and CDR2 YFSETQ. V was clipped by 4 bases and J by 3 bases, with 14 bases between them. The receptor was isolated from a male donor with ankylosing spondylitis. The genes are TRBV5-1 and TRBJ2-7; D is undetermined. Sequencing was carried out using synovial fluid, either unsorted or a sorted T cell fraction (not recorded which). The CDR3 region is CASSLEPGLYEQYF. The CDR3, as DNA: TGCGCCAGCAGCCTAGAACCGGGCCTCTACGAGCAGTACTTC.